This is a list of T cell receptor beta chains from one sample in a study of cytomegalovirus exposure and HLA in healthy donors. Assay: immunoSEQ multiplex PCR; the TCRdb copy retains only in-frame clones and omits some. The sample holds around 200,000 clones; approximately 79% are singletons and the top ten take around 2%. Material for sequencing was PBMCs. Receptors originate from a man younger than 35 in good health and CMV-seronegative. CDR3s include the opening cysteine and the closing phenylalanine or tryptophan. The D gene is left open where the match is weak. The size of a clone is reported for some rows only, either as once, few or many, or as a class for expanded clones.

size: .
J: TRBJ1-2
D: .
V: TRBV19
CDR3: CASSTPGRDYGYTF
DNA: TGTGCCAGTAGTACCCCGGGCAGGGACTATGGCTACACCTTC

size: once
J: TRBJ2-5
D: .
V: TRBV5-4
CDR3: CASSGGQKETQYF
DNA: TGTGCCAGCAGCGGTGGACAGAAAGAGACCCAGTACTTC

size: .
J: TRBJ1-2
D: TRBD1
V: TRBV19
CDR3: CASKGAATHHGYTF
DNA: TGTGCCAGTAAGGGGGCGGCGACTCATCATGGCTACACCTTC

size: .
J: TRBJ2-7
D: .
V: TRBV30
CDR3: CAWSVQTGSSYEQYF
DNA: TGTGCCTGGAGTGTGCAGACAGGCAGCTCCTACGAGCAGTACTTC

size: .
J: TRBJ2-7
D: .
V: TRBV5-4
CDR3: CASSFRDITYEQYF
DNA: TGTGCCAGCAGCTTTCGGGACATAACCTACGAGCAGTACTTC

size: .
J: TRBJ2-1
D: TRBD2
V: TRBV9
CDR3: CASSAGGLAGANEQFF
DNA: TGTGCCAGCAGCGCCGGGGGACTAGCGGGAGCCAATGAGCAGTTCTTC

size: .
J: TRBJ2-2
D: TRBD2
V: TRBV7-2
CDR3: CASSQGLALGELFF
DNA: TGTGCCAGCAGCCAAGGACTAGCCCTCGGGGAGCTGTTTTTT

size: .
J: TRBJ2-6
D: TRBD1
V: TRBV27
CDR3: CASSLRWDSHPSGANVLTF
DNA: TGTGCCAGCAGTTTAAGGTGGGACAGCCACCCCTCTGGGGCCAACGTCCTGACTTTC

size: .
J: TRBJ1-2
D: .
V: TRBV6-5
CDR3: CASSYGQGSNYGYTF
DNA: TGTGCCAGCAGTTACGGGCAGGGAAGTAACTATGGCTACACCTTC

size: few
J: TRBJ1-4
D: TRBD1
V: TRBV28
CDR3: CASSAPQGAREKLFF
DNA: TGTGCCAGCAGTGCCCCCCAGGGGGCGCGGGAAAAACTGTTTTTT

size: .
J: TRBJ1-1
D: .
V: TRBV13
CDR3: CASSLDGSMNTEAFF
DNA: TGTGCCAGCAGCTTAGACGGGTCAATGAACACTGAAGCTTTCTTT

size: .
J: TRBJ2-7
D: .
V: TRBV7-9
CDR3: CSSSTIYEQYF
DNA: TGTTCCAGCAGTACTATCTACGAGCAGTACTTC

size: once
J: TRBJ1-2
D: TRBD1
V: TRBV6-5
CDR3: CASSLTGEYGYTF
DNA: TGTGCCAGCAGTTTGACAGGGGAGTATGGCTACACCTTC

size: .
J: TRBJ2-2
D: TRBD1
V: TRBV5-1
CDR3: CASSLEGARVPGELFF
DNA: TGCGCCAGCAGCTTGGAGGGGGCAAGGGTTCCCGGGGAGCTGTTTTTT

size: .
J: TRBJ1-3
D: .
V: TRBV6-5
CDR3: CASRNTGFSGNTIYF
DNA: TGTGCCAGCAGGAACACAGGCTTCTCTGGAAACACCATATATTTT

size: .
J: TRBJ2-1
D: TRBD2
V: TRBV5-6
CDR3: CASTPDSGGYNEQFF
DNA: TGTGCCAGCACCCCTGACAGCGGGGGGTACAATGAGCAGTTCTTC

size: once
J: TRBJ2-7
D: .
V: TRBV13
CDR3: CASSSNDGSDEQYF
DNA: TGTGCCAGCAGCTCCAATGACGGGTCCGACGAGCAGTACTTC

size: .
J: TRBJ2-7
D: TRBD1
V: TRBV4-3
CDR3: CASSQDFSDLSTGPYEQYF
DNA: TGCGCCAGCAGCCAAGACTTTTCTGACCTCTCGACAGGGCCCTACGAGCAGTACTTC

size: few
J: TRBJ2-5
D: TRBD1
V: TRBV19
CDR3: CASGTGYGETQYF
DNA: TGTGCCAGTGGGACAGGGTATGGGGAGACCCAGTACTTC

size: .
J: TRBJ1-2
D: TRBD1
V: TRBV7-2
CDR3: CASSLYYGQGMGYYGYTF
DNA: TGTGCCAGCAGCTTATATTATGGACAGGGGATGGGGTACTATGGCTACACCTTC

size: .
J: TRBJ2-7
D: .
V: TRBV28
CDR3: CASSFRQIYEQYF
DNA: TGTGCCAGCAGTTTCAGACAAATCTACGAGCAGTACTTC

size: once
J: TRBJ1-3
D: TRBD1
V: TRBV5-1
CDR3: CASSLRQGTGNTIYF
DNA: TGCGCCAGCAGCCTCCGACAGGGGACTGGAAACACCATATATTTT

size: once
J: TRBJ2-7
D: .
V: TRBV6-4
CDR3: CASSVGPDYEQYF
DNA: TGTGCCAGCAGCGTAGGACCGGACTACGAGCAGTACTTC

size: .
J: TRBJ2-4
D: .
V: TRBV7-8
CDR3: CASSSGMGNIQYF
DNA: TGTGCCAGCAGCTCCGGGATGGGAAACATTCAGTACTTC

size: .
J: TRBJ2-1
D: TRBD2
V: TRBV9
CDR3: CASNLADVYNEQFF
DNA: TGTGCCAGCAACCTAGCGGATGTATACAATGAGCAGTTCTTC

size: few
J: TRBJ1-2
D: TRBD1
V: TRBV4-2
CDR3: CASSLIPDRAYYGYTF
DNA: TGTGCCAGCAGCCTGATCCCGGACAGGGCGTACTATGGCTACACCTTC

size: .
J: TRBJ1-3
D: .
V: TRBV5-1
CDR3: CASSSRDYSPIPSGNTIYF
DNA: TGCGCCAGCAGCTCCAGAGATTACAGCCCGATCCCCTCTGGAAACACCATATATTTT

size: .
J: TRBJ1-5
D: .
V: TRBV4-3
CDR3: CASSEDNNSNQPQHF
DNA: TGCGCCAGCAGCGAGGACAATAATAGCAATCAGCCCCAGCATTTT

size: .
J: TRBJ2-2
D: .
V: TRBV5-6
CDR3: CASSLVTGQNTGELFF
DNA: TGTGCCAGCAGCTTGGTAACGGGACAGAACACCGGGGAGCTGTTTTTT

size: .
J: TRBJ2-3
D: TRBD2
V: TRBV5-1
CDR3: CASSLEALAGTDTQYF
DNA: TGCGCCAGCAGCTTGGAGGCTCTAGCGGGCACAGATACGCAGTATTTT

size: few
J: TRBJ2-2
D: TRBD2
V: TRBV25-1
CDR3: CASSPTSGGNTGELFF
DNA: TGTGCCAGCAGCCCAACTAGCGGGGGGAACACCGGGGAGCTGTTTTTT

size: .
J: TRBJ1-2
D: .
V: TRBV7-8
CDR3: CASRKGKGAFSNYGYTF
DNA: TGTGCCAGCAGAAAAGGGAAAGGGGCTTTTTCTAACTATGGCTACACCTTC

size: .
J: TRBJ2-3
D: .
V: TRBV18
CDR3: CASSPTESDTQYF
DNA: TGTGCCAGCTCACCAACAGAATCAGATACGCAGTATTTT

size: .
J: TRBJ2-7
D: .
V: TRBV30
CDR3: CAWLSGKSSYEQYF
DNA: TGTGCCTGGCTGAGCGGAAAGAGCTCCTACGAGCAGTACTTC

size: .
J: TRBJ2-2
D: TRBD1
V: TRBV7-9
CDR3: CATPDRARTGTGELFF
DNA: TGTGCCACACCGGACAGGGCTCGGACGGGCACCGGGGAGCTGTTTTTT

size: few
J: TRBJ1-1
D: .
V: TRBV5-5
CDR3: CASTSGWGNTEAFF
DNA: TGTGCCAGCACCTCGGGATGGGGGAACACTGAAGCTTTCTTT

size: once
J: TRBJ2-3
D: TRBD2
V: TRBV7-7
CDR3: CASSLGSGGGTDTQYF
DNA: TGTGCTAGCAGCTTAGGTAGCGGGGGAGGCACAGATACGCAGTATTTT

size: .
J: TRBJ2-6
D: .
V: TRBV30
CDR3: CAWTTGANVLTF
DNA: TGTGCCTGGACCACTGGGGCCAACGTCCTGACTTTC

size: .
J: TRBJ1-2
D: TRBD1
V: TRBV19
CDR3: CASKGQGGYGYTF
DNA: TGTGCCAGTAAGGGGCAGGGGGGTTATGGCTACACCTTC

size: once
J: TRBJ2-2
D: TRBD2
V: TRBV25-1
CDR3: CASEPQSGGSNTGELFF
DNA: TGTGCCAGCGAGCCCCAAAGCGGGGGGTCGAACACCGGGGAGCTGTTTTTT

size: .
J: TRBJ2-5
D: .
V: TRBV5-1
CDR3: CASSFVSGQETQYF
DNA: TGCGCCAGCAGCTTCGTTAGCGGCCAAGAGACCCAGTACTTC

size: .
J: TRBJ2-5
D: .
V: TRBV7-9
CDR3: CASSGRPRTQYF
DNA: TGTGCCAGCTCAGGGAGGCCCAGGACCCAGTACTTC

size: few
J: TRBJ1-2
D: .
V: TRBV2
CDR3: CASNPMEGYTF
DNA: TGTGCCAGCAATCCCATGGAGGGCTACACCTTC

size: .
J: TRBJ2-7
D: TRBD1
V: TRBV4-1
CDR3: CASSPGQGAYEQYF
DNA: TGCGCCAGCAGCCCCGGACAGGGGGCCTACGAGCAGTACTTC

size: .
J: TRBJ2-2
D: TRBD2
V: TRBV4-3
CDR3: CASSQGGGTGELFF
DNA: TGCGCCAGCAGCCAAGGGGGGGGGACCGGGGAGCTGTTTTTT

size: few
J: TRBJ2-7
D: .
V: TRBV11-3
CDR3: CASSPKPSTEQYF
DNA: TGTGCCAGCAGCCCCAAACCGAGCACCGAGCAGTACTTC